Below, one T cell receptor (beta chain) is given with its context. Germline V gene sequence: CDR1 MNHNS, CDR2 SASEGT. The CDR3 length is 15 residues. V dropped 5 bases and J dropped 6; count of bases not matched to a gene: 7. Assay used: immunoSEQ multiplex PCR; TCRdb lists only in-frame clones, some missing. Counted here are about 36,000 clones, 70% to 90% occurring once; the ten biggest clones make up approximately 0.5%. This entry is derived from a study of T cell changes during pregnancy in multiple sclerosis. The rearrangement uses TRBV6-1 and TRBJ2-3, with 11 bases identical to TRBD1. Sequencing used CD4+ T cells from peripheral blood mononuclear cells, obtained in the first trimester of pregnancy. The receptor's source is a female donor with multiple sclerosis, enrolled in a pregnancy study. In DNA form, the CDR3 reads TGTGCCAGCAGTAGGGACAGGGGGACGGGCGATACGCAGTATTTT. Amino acids: CASSRDRGTGDTQYF.